This section outlines one T cell receptor (beta chain) sequence together with its context. The target of this receptor is not known. Base qualities are not recorded, but no much larger clone differs from it by a single base. The data originate from a study of cytotoxic CD8 clonotypes in ibrutinib-treated CLL (dated by TCRdb to the early 2020s). Turning to the overall study: In this cohort, about 16 patients were treatment-naive and ten to twelve were relapsed/refractory, while some 18 had unmutated IGHV. An average of around 260,000 productive templates and tens of thousands of productive rearrangements was obtained per sample. Partial responses were observed in roughly 24 patients and complete responses in 2; after a median follow-up of around 68 months, remission was maintained in approximately 15 patients and progression was observed in roughly 12. Cryopreserved peripheral blood mononuclear cells were collected before treatment, at response, and at either disease progression or sustained remission. Of the approximately 87 participants in the trial, 25 to 30 had longitudinal samples available. All remission and progressive disease samples were collected while patients were still receiving ibrutinib. Samples at response were collected after a median of about 12 months of treatment, with a range of roughly 6 to 40 months.

The paper's findings and limits, for the study overall: Baseline clonality exceeded that of age-matched healthy donors and correlated strongly with circulating CD8+ T-cell counts. Sampling times were not matched between patients in sustained remission and patients whose disease was progressing, and lymph node repertoires were not examined. An increase in clonality was observed at ibrutinib response, with clonality remaining stable during sustained remission and falling back toward baseline at progression. Public clonotypes were rare and either shrank or stayed stable during treatment, and the rise in clonality at ibrutinib response reflected expansion of private clonotypes.

The goal of deep resolution MiSeq sequencing was a depth between 1 in 1 million and 1 in 200,000 T cells, and coverage averaged 10x per clonotype. The immunoSEQ hsTCRB Kit was used to generate the TCR beta libraries. Turning to the authors' computational methods: Data were analyzed with ImmunoSEQ Data Assistant and ImmunoSEQ Analyzer, with V, D and J genes assigned per IMGT definitions. Clonality, which ranges from 0 to 1, was calculated by subtracting the normalized Shannon entropy of productive rearrangement frequencies from one. Only overrepresented clonotypes making up at least 0.05% of each patient's repertoire were included in the public clonotype analysis. Some 14 age-matched healthy donor repertoires from immuneACCESS served as clonality controls. What TCRdb holds here is the immuneACCESS table cut down to in-frame rearrangements. Part of the clones is not present; checked against another copy, under half of the missing clones reflect an unresolved V gene, and the others are unexplained. V and J calls and clone size follow that table, whereas D and trimming were derived from the DNA. For this sample the table gives about 68,000 clones, of which about nine tenths were detected only once. 3% to 3.5% of the sample is in the top ten clones.

Explained via the paper, the time point label denotes: eleven to twelve months on ibrutinib. For TCR beta library preparation, approximately 2.2 micrograms of genomic DNA were isolated from cryopreserved PBMCs. Longitudinal blood samples from CLL patients receiving ibrutinib monotherapy were subjected to high-throughput TCR beta sequencing. The patients were enrolled in a single-center, open-label phase 2 trial of ibrutinib monotherapy. From the cysteine through the phenylalanine, the CDR3 covers 18 amino acids. Left in the record is the CDR3 DNA by itself, 54 bases read in frame from the first base. The CDR1 and CDR2 encoded by the germline V gene (reference sequence) are LNHDA and SQIVND. Clipping removes 9 bases from V and 6 bases from J, with 20 as the unmatched junction base count.

The chain is encoded by TRBV19 joined to TRBJ2-1, and TRBD1 matches 10 of the central bases. This sequence was found in a human donor with chronic lymphocytic leukemia. This specimen consisted of PBMCs, obtained after 12 months of ibrutinib treatment. In nucleotide form, the sequence is TGTGCCAGCCTAGTTGCAGACAGGGGGCCCACGCGCTGCAATGAGCAGTTCTTC. Translated, it gives CASLVADRGPTRCNEQFF. The reference TRBV19 and TRBJ2-1 proteins fill in what lies around the CDR3, so the full variable domain reads DGGITQSPKYLFRKEGQNVTLSCEQNLNHDAMYWYRQDPGQGLRLIYYSQIVNDFQKGDIAEGYSVSREKKESFPLTVTSAQKNPTAFYLCASLVADRGPTRCNEQFFGPGTRLTVL.